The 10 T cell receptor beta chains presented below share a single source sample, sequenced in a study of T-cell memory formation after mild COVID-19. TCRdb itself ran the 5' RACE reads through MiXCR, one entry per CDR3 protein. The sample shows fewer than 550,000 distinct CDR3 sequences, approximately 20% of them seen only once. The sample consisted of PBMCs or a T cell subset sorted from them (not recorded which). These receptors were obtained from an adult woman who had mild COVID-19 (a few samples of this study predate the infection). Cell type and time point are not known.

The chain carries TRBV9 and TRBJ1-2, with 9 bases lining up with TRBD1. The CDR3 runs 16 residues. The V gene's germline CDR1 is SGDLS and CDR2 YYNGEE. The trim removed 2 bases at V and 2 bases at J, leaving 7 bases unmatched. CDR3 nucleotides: TGTGCCAGCAGCGTGGGGGACAGGGTCGGGAACTATGGCTACACCTTC. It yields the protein CASSVGDRVGNYGYTF.

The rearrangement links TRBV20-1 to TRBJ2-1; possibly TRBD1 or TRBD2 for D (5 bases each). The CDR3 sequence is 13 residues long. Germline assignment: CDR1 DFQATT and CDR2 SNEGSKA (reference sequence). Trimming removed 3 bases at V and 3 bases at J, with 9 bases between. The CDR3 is CSASGAGYNEQFF. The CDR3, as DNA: TGCAGTGCTAGCGGGGCGGGCTACAATGAGCAGTTCTTC.

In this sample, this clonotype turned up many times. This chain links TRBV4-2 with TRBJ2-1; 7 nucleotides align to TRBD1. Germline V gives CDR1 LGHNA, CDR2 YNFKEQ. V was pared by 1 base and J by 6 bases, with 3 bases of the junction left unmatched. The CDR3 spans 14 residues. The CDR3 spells CASSQGDSFNEQFF. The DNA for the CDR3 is TGTGCCAGCAGCCAAGGGGACAGTTTCAATGAGCAGTTCTTC.

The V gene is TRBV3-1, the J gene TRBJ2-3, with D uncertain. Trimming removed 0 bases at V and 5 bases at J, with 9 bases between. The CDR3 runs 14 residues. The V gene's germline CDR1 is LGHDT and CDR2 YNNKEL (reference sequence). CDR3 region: CASSQELQLDTQYF. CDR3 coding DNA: TGTGCCAGCAGCCAAGAACTTCAGCTAGATACGCAGTATTTT.

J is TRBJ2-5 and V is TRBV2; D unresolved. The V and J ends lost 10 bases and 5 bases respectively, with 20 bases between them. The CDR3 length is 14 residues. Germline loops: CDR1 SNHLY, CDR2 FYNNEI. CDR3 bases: TGTGCCACCAGACCTCACCTTGCTCTCGAGACCCAGTACTTC. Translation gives CATRPHLALETQYF.

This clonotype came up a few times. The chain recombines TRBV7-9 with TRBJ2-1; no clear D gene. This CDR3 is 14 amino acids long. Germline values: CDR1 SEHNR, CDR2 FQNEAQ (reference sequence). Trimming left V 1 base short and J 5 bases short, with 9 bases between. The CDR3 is CASSLGNSDNEQFF. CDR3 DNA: TGTGCCAGCAGCTTAGGCAACAGTGACAATGAGCAGTTCTTC.

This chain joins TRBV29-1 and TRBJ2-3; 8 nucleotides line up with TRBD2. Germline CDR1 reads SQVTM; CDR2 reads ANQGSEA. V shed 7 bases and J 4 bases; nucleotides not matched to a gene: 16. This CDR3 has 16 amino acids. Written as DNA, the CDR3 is TGCAGCGGCCGGCCAGGGCCGGGGGGGGTCCCAGATACGCAGTATTTT. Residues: CSGRPGPGGVPDTQYF.

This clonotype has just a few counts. The CDR3 sequence: CSAGDRSYGYTF. The CDR3 nucleotides read TGCAGTGCTGGTGACAGGAGCTATGGCTACACCTTC. The chain has TRBV20-1 and TRBJ1-2; D possibly corresponds to TRBD1 (6 bases). V was cut by 5 bases and J by 4 bases, with 11 bases left in between. This CDR3 has 12 amino acids. The germline V gene has CDR1 DFQATT and CDR2 SNEGSKA (reference sequence).

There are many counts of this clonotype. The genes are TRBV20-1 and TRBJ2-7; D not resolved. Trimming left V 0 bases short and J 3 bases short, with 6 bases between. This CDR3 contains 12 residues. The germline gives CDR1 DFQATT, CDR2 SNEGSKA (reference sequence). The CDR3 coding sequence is TGCAGTGCTAGAGATCCGGGCTACGAGCAGTACTTC. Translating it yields CSARDPGYEQYF.

The CDR3 protein is CASSPRLPTGGDTEAFF. CDR3 nucleotides: TGTGCCAGCAGCCCCCGGCTCCCGACAGGGGGGGACACTGAAGCTTTCTTT. This chain uses TRBV7-2 with TRBJ1-1; 9 bases agree with TRBD1. The CDR3 runs to 17 residues. V was clipped by 5 bases and J by 3 bases; unmatched bases: 13. Germline CDR1 reads SGHTA; CDR2 reads FQGNSA.